The entry below gives a single T cell receptor (beta chain) sequence along with its context. Its target is not known. TCRdb's table, derived via immunoSEQ multiplex PCR, lists solely in-frame clones and lacks some. The data show 20,000 to 30,000 clones, with over 90% seen just once and around 0.66% held by the top ten. Per germline, CDR1 DFQATT and CDR2 SNEGSKA (reference sequence). The CDR3 is 11 residues long. V shed 5 bases and J shed 4 bases, with 6 bases lying between them. This entry belongs to a study of CD4 T cell repertoires in COVID-19. Sequencing was done directly on freshly isolated, uncultured memory T cells. General study points: Suggested intraclonal diversification: top SARS-CoV-2-reactive clonotypes appeared in two or three memory subsets. Between roughly 7 and 25% of SARS-CoV-2 clonotypes also appeared in SARS-CoV and/or HKU1 spike cultures.

Here the sequenced sample was circulating follicular helper CD4+ T cells (cTfh) from blood, taken before the COVID-19 pandemic. This receptor was taken from a human donor who had COVID-19. This sequence joins TRBV20-1 and TRBJ2-1; no reliable D call. CDR3 region: CSAHTYNEQFF. In nucleotides, the CDR3 is TGCAGTGCTCATACTTACAATGAGCAGTTCTTC.